This T cell receptor (beta chain) is from a study of beta chain features in type 1 diabetes. The sequenced template was cDNA made from the entire isolated RNA. Method: immunoSEQ multiplex PCR; TCRdb's copy keeps in-frame clones and lacks some. The table has 850,000 to 900,000 clones, roughly 17% seen once. This CDR3 has 15 amino acids. Germline-derived CDR1 and CDR2 are MNHNS and SASEGT. V was pared by 3 bases and J by 0 bases, with 9 bases between. Specimen: naive CD4+ T cells from blood. V usage is TRBV6-1 and J usage is TRBJ2-1; D is perhaps TRBD1 (5 bases). This TCR derives from a woman aged 18-29 years in good health. The DNA for the CDR3 is TGTGCCAGCAGTGAGACAGCGAGCTCCTACAATGAGCAGTTCTTC. Its protein product is CASSETASSYNEQFF.